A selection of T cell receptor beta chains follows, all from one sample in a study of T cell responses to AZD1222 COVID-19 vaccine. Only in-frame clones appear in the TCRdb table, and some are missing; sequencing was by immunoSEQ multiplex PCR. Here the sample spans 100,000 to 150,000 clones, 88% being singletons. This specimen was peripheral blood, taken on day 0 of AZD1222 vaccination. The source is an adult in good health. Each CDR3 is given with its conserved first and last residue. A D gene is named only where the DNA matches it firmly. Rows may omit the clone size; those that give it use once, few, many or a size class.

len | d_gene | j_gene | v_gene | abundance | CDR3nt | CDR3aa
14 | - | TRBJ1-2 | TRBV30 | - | TGTGCCTGGAGCAACATGGGACCTACCTATGGCTACACCTTC | CAWSNMGPTYGYTF
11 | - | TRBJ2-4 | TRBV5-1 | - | TGCGCCAGCAGCGAGGACAGCATTCAGTACTTC | CASSEDSIQYF
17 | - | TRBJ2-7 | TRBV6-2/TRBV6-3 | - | TGTGCCAGCAGTTATTGGGCGACTAGAAGACCAAACTACGAGCAGTACTTC | CASSYWATRRPNYEQYF
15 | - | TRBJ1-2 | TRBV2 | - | TGTGCCAGCAGTGAGTGGAGACCGGGCAACTATGGCTACACCTTC | CASSEWRPGNYGYTF
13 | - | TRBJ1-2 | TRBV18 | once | TGTGCCAGCTCACCCGGCCAAGTCAGGGGCTACACCTTC | CASSPGQVRGYTF
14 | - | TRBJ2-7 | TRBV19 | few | TGTGCCACCTCGAGGGGACCCCTCTCCTACGAGCAGTACTTC | CATSRGPLSYEQYF
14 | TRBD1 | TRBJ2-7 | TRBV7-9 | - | TGTGCCAGCAGCTTGTACGGACAGGGGATCGAGCAGTACTTC | CASSLYGQGIEQYF
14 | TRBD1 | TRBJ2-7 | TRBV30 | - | TGTGCCTGGAGGGGAGACAGGGCCTACTACGAGCAGTACTTC | CAWRGDRAYYEQYF
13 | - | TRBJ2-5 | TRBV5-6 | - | TGTGCCAGCAGCTCGACAGGACGGGAGACCCAGTACTTC | CASSSTGRETQYF
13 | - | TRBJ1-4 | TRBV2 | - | TGTGCCAGCAGCATACAGGGAGGGGGAAAACTGTTTTTT | CASSIQGGGKLFF
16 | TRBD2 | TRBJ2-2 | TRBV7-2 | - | TGTGCCAGCAGGCCTACTAGCGGGGGGGCCGGCGGGGAGCTGTTTTTT | CASRPTSGGAGGELFF
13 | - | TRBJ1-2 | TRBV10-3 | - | TGTGCCAGCCGGGACGAGGGGAACTATGGCTACACCTTC | CASRDEGNYGYTF
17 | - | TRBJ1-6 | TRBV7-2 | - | TGTGCCAGCAGCTTAGAACCGGCGGCGAGTTATAATTCACCCCTCCACTTT | CASSLEPAASYNSPLHF
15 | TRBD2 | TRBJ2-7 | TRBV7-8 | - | TGTGCCAGCAGCTTTAGCGGGGGGGCCTCCTACGAGCAGTACTTC | CASSFSGGASYEQYF
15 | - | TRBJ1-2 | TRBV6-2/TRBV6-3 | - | TGTGCCAGCAGTTACTCGATAGGGTACAACTATGGCTACACCTTC | CASSYSIGYNYGYTF
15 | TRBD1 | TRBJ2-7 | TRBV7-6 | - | TGTGCCAGCAGCTTAGACAGGGGGTTCTCCTACGAGCAGTACTTC | CASSLDRGFSYEQYF
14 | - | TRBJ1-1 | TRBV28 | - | TGTGCCAGCAGGTCGGGACAAATAAACACTGAAGCTTTCTTT | CASRSGQINTEAFF
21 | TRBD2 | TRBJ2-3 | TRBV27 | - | TGTGCCAGCCGATATCGGGGTGTTAGCGGGAGTTCCCATGGGGGTACAGATACGCAGTATTTT | CASRYRGVSGSSHGGTDTQYF
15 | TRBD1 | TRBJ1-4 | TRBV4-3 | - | TGCGCCAGCAGCCAAGAGGGCAGGGGGGGTGAAAAACTGTTTTTT | CASSQEGRGGEKLFF
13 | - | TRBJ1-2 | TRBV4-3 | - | TGCGCCAGCAGCCAGCCCCCGGAAGGGGGCTACACCTTC | CASSQPPEGGYTF
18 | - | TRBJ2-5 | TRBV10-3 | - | TGTGCCATCAGTGAGTCGGGACGCCCATCGGGAAACAGGCAGACCCAGTACTTC | CAISESGRPSGNRQTQYF
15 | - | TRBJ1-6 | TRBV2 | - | TGTGCCAGCACAGAGGACAGACAAAGACCCCAACCCCTCCACTTT | CASTEDRQRPQPLHF
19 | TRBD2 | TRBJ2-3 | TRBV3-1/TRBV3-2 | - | TGTGCCAGCAGCCAAGAGCCCAGCGGGGCGGCTCCCGGCACAGATACGCAGTATTTT | CASSQEPSGAAPGTDTQYF
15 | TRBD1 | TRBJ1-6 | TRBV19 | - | TGTGCCAGTGATAAGACAGGGGGCCAGAATTCACCCCTCCACTTT | CASDKTGGQNSPLHF
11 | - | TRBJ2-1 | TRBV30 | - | TGTGCCGGGACTTACTACAATGAGCAGTTCTTC | CAGTYYNEQFF
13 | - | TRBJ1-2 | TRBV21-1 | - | TGTGCCAGCAGCACGGGACGGAGCTATGGCTACACCTTC | CASSTGRSYGYTF
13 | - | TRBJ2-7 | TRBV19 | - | TGTGCCAGTAGTATGGGTCTAGCCGGCGAGCAGTACTTC | CASSMGLAGEQYF
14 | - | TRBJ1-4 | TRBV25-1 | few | TGTGCCAGCCGCCACGGGGGGGGGAGTGGAAAACTGTTTTTT | CASRHGGGSGKLFF
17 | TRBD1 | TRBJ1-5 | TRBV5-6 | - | TGTGCCAGCAGCCAATTAGACAGGGCCCATAGCAATCAGCCCCAGCATTTT | CASSQLDRAHSNQPQHF
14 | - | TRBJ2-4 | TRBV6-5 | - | TGTGCCAGCACCGGATCGAAACCACTCCAAATTAAGTACTTC | CASTGSKPLQIKYF
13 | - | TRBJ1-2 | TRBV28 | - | TGTGCCAGCAGCACCACAGGGCACTATGGCTACACCTTC | CASSTTGHYGYTF
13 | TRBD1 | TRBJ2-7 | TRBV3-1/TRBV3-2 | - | TGTGCCAGCAGCCCGGACAGGGTCTACGAGCAGTACTTC | CASSPDRVYEQYF
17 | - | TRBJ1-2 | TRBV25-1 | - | TGTGCCAGCAGTGAATTGTACCGGGGTACCTCTAACTATGGCTACACCTTC | CASSELYRGTSNYGYTF
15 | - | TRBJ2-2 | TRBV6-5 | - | TGTGCCAGCAGGGTAGGGGGGGCGAACACCGGGGAGCTGTTTTTT | CASRVGGANTGELFF
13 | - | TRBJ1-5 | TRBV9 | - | TGTGCCAGCAGCGTAGATCTGGGTCAGCCCCAGCATTTT | CASSVDLGQPQHF
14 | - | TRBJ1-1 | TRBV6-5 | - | TGTGCCAGCTGCGTCGAAGGGGGGGACACTGAAGCTTTCTTT | CASCVEGGDTEAFF
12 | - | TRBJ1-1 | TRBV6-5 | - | TGTGCCAGCAGCCATACACGGGGAAAAGCTTTCTTT | CASSHTRGKAFF
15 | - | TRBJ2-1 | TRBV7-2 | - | TGTGCCAGCAGCCTCCGGGAATCCGATTACAATGAGCAGTTCTTC | CASSLRESDYNEQFF
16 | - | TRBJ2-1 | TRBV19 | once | TGTGCCAGTAGTCCCTTACAGGTCCTACAGTGGAATGAGCAGTTCTTC | CASSPLQVLQWNEQFF
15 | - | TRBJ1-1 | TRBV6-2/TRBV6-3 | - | TGTGCCAGCAGTTCTCTGCAGGGAATCGGCACTGAAGCTTTCTTT | CASSSLQGIGTEAFF
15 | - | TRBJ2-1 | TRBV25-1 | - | TGTGCCAGCACCCACCGGTGGGGTAGTCGGAATGAGCAGTTCTTC | CASTHRWGSRNEQFF
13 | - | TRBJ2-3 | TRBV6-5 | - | TGTGCCAGTCTAGGAGATACCACAGATACGCAGTATTTT | CASLGDTTDTQYF
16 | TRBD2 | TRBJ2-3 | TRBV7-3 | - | TGTGCCAGCAGCTCTGGGCTGGCGGGAGGGTCAGATACGCAGTATTTT | CASSSGLAGGSDTQYF
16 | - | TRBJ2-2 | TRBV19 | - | TGTGCCAGTAGTTTTTCAGGGTTCGCGAACACCGGGGAGCTGTTTTTT | CASSFSGFANTGELFF
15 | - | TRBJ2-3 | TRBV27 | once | TGTGCCAGCACCAGAAGGCCTCAACGCACAGATACGCAGTATTTT | CASTRRPQRTDTQYF
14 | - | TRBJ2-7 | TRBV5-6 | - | TGTGCCAGCAGCCCCCTCCCCACTAGGGGTGAGCAGTACTTC | CASSPLPTRGEQYF
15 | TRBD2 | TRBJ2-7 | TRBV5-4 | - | TGTGCCAGCAGCGCCGGGACTAGCGGCGACTACGAGCAGTACTTC | CASSAGTSGDYEQYF
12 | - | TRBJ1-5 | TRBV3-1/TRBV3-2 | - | TGTGCCAGCAGCCAAGTCAATCAGCCCCAGCATTTT | CASSQVNQPQHF
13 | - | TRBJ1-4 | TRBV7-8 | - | TGTGCCAGCAGCTTAGTTGGGAATGAAAAACTGTTTTTT | CASSLVGNEKLFF
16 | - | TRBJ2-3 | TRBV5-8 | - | TGTGCCAGCAGCTTCACCCCAGGGGATGGCACAGATACGCAGTATTTT | CASSFTPGDGTDTQYF
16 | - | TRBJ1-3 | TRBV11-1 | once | TGTGCCAGCAGCTTAATGTGGCAGACCTCTGGAAACACCATATATTTT | CASSLMWQTSGNTIYF
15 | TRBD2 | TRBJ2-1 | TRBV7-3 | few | TGTGCCAGCAGCCTCGGGACTAGCGTTGGCAATGAGCAGTTCTTC | CASSLGTSVGNEQFF
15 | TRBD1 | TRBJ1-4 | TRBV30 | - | TGTGCCTGGAGTGATTCCGGGACAGAAAATGAAAAACTGTTTTTT | CAWSDSGTENEKLFF
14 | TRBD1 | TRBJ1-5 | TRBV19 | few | TGTGCCAGTAGTACGACAGGGGGCAATCAGCCCCAGCATTTT | CASSTTGGNQPQHF
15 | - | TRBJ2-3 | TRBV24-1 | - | TGTGCCACCAGTGATTATATTGGGTCGGCAGATACGCAGTATTTT | CATSDYIGSADTQYF
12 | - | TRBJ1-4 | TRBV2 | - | TGTGCCAGCAGGCCCGACATGGGAAAACTGTTTTTT | CASRPDMGKLFF